Shown below are 24 T cell receptor beta chains from a single sample sequenced in a study of cytomegalovirus exposure and HLA in healthy donors (dated by TCRdb to 2017 to 2019). Library prep was done by the immunoSEQ multiplex PCR assay. The multiplex PCR relied on a mix of 60 forward primers for TCR Vbeta segments and 13 reverse primers for TCR Jbeta segments. TCRdb retrieved this table from immuneACCESS and kept in-frame rearrangements only. Not all clones are present; in checked studies, unresolved V genes account for under half, and no reason is known for the remainder. The sample table shows 130,000 to 150,000 clones, and about 80% are seen once. The ten largest clones capture roughly 2.9% of the sample. The sequenced material came from PBMCs. The receptors here all came from a female donor in good health and CMV-seronegative.

The V and J genes are TRBV9 and TRBJ1-6, with D perhaps matching TRBD1 (6 bases). CDR1 is SGDLS, CDR2 YYNGEE, per germline. Trimming stripped 1 base from V and 6 bases from J, with 8 bases between. This CDR3 is 14 amino acids long. This chain's CDR3 is CASSVSGANSPLHF. For the CDR3, the DNA is TGTGCCAGCAGCGTATCAGGGGCTAATTCACCCCTCCACTTT.

V usage is TRBV25-1 and J usage is TRBJ1-1; tentative D call: TRBD1 (6 bases). V shed 6 bases and J shed 11 bases, with 13 bases lying between them. This CDR3 has 11 amino acids. Germline assignment: CDR1 MGHDK and CDR2 SYGVNS. The CDR3 loop reads CASRLNQGAFF. CDR3 nucleotide sequence: TGTGCCAGCAGATTGAATCAGGGGGCTTTCTTT.

Sample share makes this clone medium-sized. The chain links TRBV7-9 to TRBJ2-5; 10 nucleotides align to TRBD1. CDR1 is SEHNR and CDR2 is FQNEAQ in the germline V gene (reference sequence). V was pared by 5 bases and J by 5 bases, with 8 bases of the junction left unmatched. This CDR3 has 15 residues. The CDR3 region is CASSQPGQGTETQYF. The CDR3 bases are TGTGCCAGCAGCCAACCGGGACAGGGGACGGAGACCCAGTACTTC.

V and J are TRBV18 and TRBJ1-2; D is ambiguous. This CDR3 comprises 17 residues. From germline, CDR1 is KGHSH and CDR2 LQKENI. Trimming stripped 3 bases from V and 7 bases from J, with 24 bases between. The CDR3: CASSPNPPGPPRGGYTF. The DNA for the CDR3 is TGTGCCAGCTCACCGAATCCACCAGGCCCACCGCGGGGTGGCTACACCTTC.

The rearrangement uses TRBV30 and TRBJ2-3; 9 bases are shared with TRBD1. Germline-derived CDR1 and CDR2 are GTSNPN and SVGIG (reference sequence). The CDR3 length is 16 residues. V was clipped by 0 bases and J by 3 bases; unmatched bases: 7. Here the CDR3 DNA reads TGTGCCTGGAGTGTAGGAACAGGGGGCCCGACAGATACGCAGTATTTT. Translation: CAWSVGTGGPTDTQYF.

DNA for the CDR3: TGTGCCAGCACCGACAGGGGCCGCTACGAGCAGTACTTC. Its translation: CASTDRGRYEQYF. The chain has TRBV2 and TRBJ2-7; 8 bases match TRBD1. The CDR3 loop spans 13 amino acids. Trimming took 7 bases from V and 3 from J; bases not matched to a gene: 5. CDR1 and CDR2 (germline): SNHLY, FYNNEI.

This clone has a handful of counts. The V and J genes are TRBV5-6 and TRBJ2-2, with a tentative D call TRBD2 (5 bases). Per the germline V gene, CDR1 is SGHDT and CDR2 is YYEEEE. Trimming pared 2 bases from V and 3 bases from J, leaving 17 bases between. The CDR3 is 17 amino acids. The CDR3 nucleotides are TGTGCCAGCAGCTTATGGATTGAGAGGGCGGACACCGGGGAGCTGTTTTTT. Encoded protein: CASSLWIERADTGELFF.

The V and J genes are TRBV14 and TRBJ1-3; no clear D gene. The V gene lost 1 base and the J gene lost 4 bases, with 5 bases spanning the gap. The germline V gene has CDR1 SGHDN and CDR2 FVKESK. The CDR3 consists of 13 residues. The CDR3 loop reads CASSQGGGNTIYF. Written as DNA, the CDR3 is TGTGCCAGCAGCCAAGGAGGGGGAAACACCATATATTTT.

The chain uses TRBV30 and TRBJ1-1, with 7 nucleotides matching TRBD1. Germline CDR1 is GTSNPN and CDR2 is SVGIG (reference sequence). This CDR3 has 13 amino acids. The J segment lost 3 bases and the V segment lost 5 bases, leaving 6 bases of the junction unmatched. The CDR3 region has the DNA TGTGCCTGGCGACAGGGTTTAGACACTGAAGCTTTCTTT. Translated, it gives CAWRQGLDTEAFF.

This clone was recorded only once. This chain links TRBV2 with TRBJ2-5; D is perhaps TRBD2 (5 bases). V was trimmed by 6 bases and J by 1 base, leaving 27 bases between them. From germline, CDR1 is SNHLY and CDR2 FYNNEI. This CDR3 is built from 19 residues. CDR3 protein: CASSSNKRRIAWGQETQYF. DNA for the CDR3: TGTGCCAGCAGCAGCAATAAGAGGAGGATAGCTTGGGGCCAAGAGACCCAGTACTTC.

The chain carries TRBV5-1 and TRBJ2-3, with 8 positions matching TRBD2. The CDR3 totals 18 residues. Germline V gene data show CDR1 as SGHRS and CDR2 as YFSETQ. The ends lost 0 bases at V and 4 bases at J; junction bases unmatched: 13. CDR3 region: CASSLGGRGGAGPDTQYF. Written as DNA, the CDR3 is TGCGCCAGCAGCTTGGGAGGTCGGGGGGGCGCAGGTCCAGATACGCAGTATTTT.

CDR3 nucleotides: TGTGCCAGCAGTCTCACTTTACGGCTAGCGGGAGGGTCTAATGAGCAGTTCTTC. Its protein product is CASSLTLRLAGGSNEQFF. This chain joins TRBV28 and TRBJ2-1, with TRBD2 identical over 12 bases. The germline V gene encodes CDR1 MDHEN and CDR2 SYDVKM. This CDR3 spans 18 amino acids. After removal of 5 bases from V and 7 bases from J, the junction contained 15 bases not matched to a gene.

This sequence joins TRBV21-1 and TRBJ1-5; the table's D gene call, TRBD1, was not cross checked with the DNA. TRBV21-1 is described as a pseudogene. The CDR3 covers 17 residues. The DNA of the CDR3 is TGTGCCAGCAGCTCTGAGATCGGACAGGGTAGCAATCAGCCCCAGCATTTT. Its protein is CASSSEIGQGSNQPQHF.

This sequence joins TRBV30 and TRBJ2-1, with 7 bases that match TRBD1. This CDR3 spans 11 amino acids. V lost 7 bases and J lost 15; bases outside the gene matches: 12. The germline gives CDR1 GTSNPN, CDR2 SVGIG (reference sequence). CDR3 in amino acids: CAFITGTALFF. Here the CDR3 DNA reads TGTGCCTTCATTACCGGGACAGCGCTGTTCTTC.

The chain uses TRBV4-1 and TRBJ1-2; no reliable D call. Trimming pared 1 base from V and 5 bases from J, leaving 11 bases between. From germline, CDR1 is MGHRA and CDR2 YSYEKL. The CDR3 is made up of 14 amino acids. This CDR3 is CASSQAVADYGYTF. The CDR3 bases are TGCGCCAGCAGCCAAGCGGTAGCAGATTATGGCTACACCTTC.

The gene calls are TRBV11-3 and TRBJ1-1; no clear D gene. This CDR3 contains 13 residues. Germline V gene data show CDR1 as SGHNT and CDR2 as YENEEA. Deletions cut 1 base from V and 6 bases from J, with 9 bases between. CDR3 DNA sequence: TGTGCCAGCAGCTTAGTAGGCGGCGCTGAAGCTTTCTTT. It yields the protein CASSLVGGAEAFF.

The chain is built from TRBV15 and TRBJ2-3; TRBD1 agrees at 8 bases. The CDR3 totals 16 residues. Per germline, CDR1 LNHNV and CDR2 YYDKDF (reference sequence). V was clipped by 3 bases and J by 6 bases; unmatched bases: 11. The CDR3 bases are TGTGCCACCAGCAGCGAGACAAGGACAGGGACGGATACGCAGTATTTT. This translates into CATSSETRTGTDTQYF.

As regards this clone: Different DNA sequences within this sample yield the same CDR3. V is TRBV5-6 and J is TRBJ1-5; D not resolved. Germline values: CDR1 SGHDT, CDR2 YYEEEE. V gave up 2 bases and J gave up 7 bases, with 7 bases separating them. The CDR3 consists of 12 residues. The CDR3 protein is CASSLRGQPQHF. The CDR3 nucleotides are TGTGCCAGCAGCTTACGGGGACAGCCCCAGCATTTT. Full variable domain (rest looked up from reference TRBV5-6 and TRBJ1-5): DAGVTQSPTHLIKTRGQQVTLRCSPKSGHDTVSWYQQALGQGPQFIFQYYEEEERQRGNFPDRFSGHQFPNYSSELNVNALLLGDSALYLCASSLRGQPQHFGDGTRLSIL.

The rearrangement joins TRBV10-3 to TRBJ1-2; D not certain. The germline V gene has CDR1 ENHRY and CDR2 SYGVKD. Trimming removed 1 base at V and 0 bases at J, with 12 bases between. The CDR3 sequence is 16 residues long. The CDR3 loop is CAISEFTPVANYGYTF. The CDR3, as DNA: TGTGCCATCAGTGAGTTTACCCCGGTGGCTAACTATGGCTACACCTTC.

This chain connects TRBV18 to TRBJ2-5, with TRBD1 identical over 9 bases. V dropped 4 bases and J dropped 3; count of bases not matched to a gene: 3. Germline V gives CDR1 KGHSH, CDR2 LQKENI. CDR3 size: 14 residues. CDR3 protein: CASSRRTGEETQYF. CDR3 in DNA: TGTGCCAGCTCACGGCGGACAGGGGAAGAGACCCAGTACTTC.

The gene calls are TRBV4-2 and TRBJ1-4; unclear D gene. Germline CDR1 LGHNA, CDR2 YNFKEQ. The CDR3 totals 14 residues. The germline V and J ends were trimmed by 4 bases and 5 bases, with 11 bases remaining between them. CDR3 bases: TGTGCCAGCAGCCTAGAGGCGAGGAATGAAAAACTGTTTTTT. Translating gives CASSLEARNEKLFF.

The V call is TRBV15, the J call TRBJ2-1, with TRBD1 as a possible D gene (6 bases). V was clipped by 1 base and J by 7 bases, with 14 bases between them. This CDR3 has 15 amino acids. Germline V gene data show CDR1 as LNHNV and CDR2 as YYDKDF (reference sequence). Written as DNA, the CDR3 is TGTGCCACCAGCAGAGGAGTACAGGGTACGAATGAGCAGTTCTTC. Translated: CATSRGVQGTNEQFF.

The V gene is TRBV6-1, the J gene TRBJ2-7, with TRBD1 matching 9 bases. V lost 2 bases and J lost 3; bases outside the gene matches: 5. CDR1 and CDR2 (germline): MNHNS, SASEGT. The CDR3 is made up of 15 amino acids. This CDR3 is CASSETGTGIYEQYF. DNA of the CDR3: TGTGCCAGCAGTGAAACCGGGACAGGGATCTACGAGCAGTACTTC.

The rearrangement uses TRBV12-1 and TRBJ1-1; the table's D call of TRBD1 was not tested on the DNA. TRBV12-1 is assigned pseudogene status. This CDR3 is 16 amino acids long. CDR3 coding DNA: TGTGCCAGCAGCTTTGCGCCCACAGGGATGATCGCTGAAGCTTTCTTT. Amino acids: CASSFAPTGMIAEAFF.